The T cell receptor beta chain under discussion was sequenced for a study of T-cell memory formation after mild COVID-19. TCRdb re-called the 5' RACE reads with MiXCR, one entry per CDR3 protein. The sample has about 190,000 distinct CDR3 sequences; about a fifth are singletons. Per germline, CDR1 MGHRA and CDR2 YSYEKL. V shed 3 bases and J shed 4 bases, with 15 bases lying between them. The CDR3 is 15 residues long. This receptor was taken from an adult woman who had mild COVID-19 (a few samples of this study predate the infection). Cell type and time point are not known. This chain connects TRBV4-1 to TRBJ1-1; a possible D gene is TRBD1 (5 bases). The sequenced sample was PBMCs or a T cell subset sorted from them (not recorded which). As DNA, the CDR3 is TGCGCCAGCAGCCAGGGGGTCGGGACGGGCACTGAAGCTTTCTTT. Encoded protein: CASSQGVGTGTEAFF.